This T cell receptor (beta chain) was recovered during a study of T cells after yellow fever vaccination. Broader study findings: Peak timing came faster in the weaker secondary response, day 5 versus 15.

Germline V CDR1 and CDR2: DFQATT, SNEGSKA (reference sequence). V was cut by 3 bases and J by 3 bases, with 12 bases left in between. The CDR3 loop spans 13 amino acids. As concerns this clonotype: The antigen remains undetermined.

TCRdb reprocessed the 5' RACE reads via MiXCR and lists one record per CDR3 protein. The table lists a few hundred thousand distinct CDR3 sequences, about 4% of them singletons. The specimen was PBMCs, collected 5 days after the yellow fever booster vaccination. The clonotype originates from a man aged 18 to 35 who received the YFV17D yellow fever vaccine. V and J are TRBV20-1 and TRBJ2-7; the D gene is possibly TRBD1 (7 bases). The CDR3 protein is CSARRGQSYEQYV. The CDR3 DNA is TGCAGTGCTAGGCGGGGACAGAGCTACGAGCAGTACGTC.